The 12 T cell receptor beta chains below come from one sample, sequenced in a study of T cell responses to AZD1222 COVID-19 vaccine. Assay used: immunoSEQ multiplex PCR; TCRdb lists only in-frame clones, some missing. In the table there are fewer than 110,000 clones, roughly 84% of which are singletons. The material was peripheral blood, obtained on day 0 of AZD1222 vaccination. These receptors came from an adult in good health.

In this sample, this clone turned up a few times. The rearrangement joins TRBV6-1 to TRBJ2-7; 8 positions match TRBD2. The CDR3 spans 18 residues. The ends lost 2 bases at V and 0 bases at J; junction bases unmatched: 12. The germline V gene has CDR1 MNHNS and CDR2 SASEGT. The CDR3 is CASSESPLVAGSSYEQYF. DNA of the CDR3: TGTGCCAGCAGTGAATCCCCCTTGGTAGCGGGAAGCTCCTACGAGCAGTACTTC.

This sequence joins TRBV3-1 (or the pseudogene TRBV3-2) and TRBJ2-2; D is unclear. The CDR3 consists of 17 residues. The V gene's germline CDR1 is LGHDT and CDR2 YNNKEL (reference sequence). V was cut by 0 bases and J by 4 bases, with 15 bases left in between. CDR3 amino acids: CASSQDFRLLGTGELFF. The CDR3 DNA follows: TGTGCCAGCAGCCAAGATTTCCGGCTTCTCGGCACCGGGGAGCTGTTTTTT.

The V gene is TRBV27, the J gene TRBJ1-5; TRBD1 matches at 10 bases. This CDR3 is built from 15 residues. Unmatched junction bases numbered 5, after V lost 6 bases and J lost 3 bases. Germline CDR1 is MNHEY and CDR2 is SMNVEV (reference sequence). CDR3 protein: CASRSTGGPNQPQHF. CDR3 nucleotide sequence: TGTGCCAGCAGGTCGACAGGGGGCCCCAATCAGCCCCAGCATTTT.

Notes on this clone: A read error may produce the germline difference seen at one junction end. The CDR3 sequence is CASSLSTRGYPVF. CDR3 nucleotide sequence: TGTGCCAGCAGTTTATCTACCAGAGGCTATCCGGTCTTC. The V call is TRBV27, the J call TRBJ2-1; D not certain. The CDR3 has 13 amino acids. Germline values: CDR1 MNHEY, CDR2 SMNVEV (reference sequence).

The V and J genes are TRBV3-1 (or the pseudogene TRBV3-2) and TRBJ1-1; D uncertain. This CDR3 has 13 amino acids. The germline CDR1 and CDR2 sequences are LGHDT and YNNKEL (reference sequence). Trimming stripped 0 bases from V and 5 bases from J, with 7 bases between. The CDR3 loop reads CASSQDRRTEAFF. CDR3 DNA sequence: TGTGCCAGCAGCCAAGATAGGCGGACTGAAGCTTTCTTT.

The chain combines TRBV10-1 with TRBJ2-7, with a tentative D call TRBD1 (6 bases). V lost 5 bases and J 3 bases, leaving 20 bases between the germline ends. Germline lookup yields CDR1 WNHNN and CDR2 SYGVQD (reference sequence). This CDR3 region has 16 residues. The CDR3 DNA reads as TGCGCCAGCAGTAGAATTTCCGGGACATTGATCTACGAGCAGTACTTC. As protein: CASSRISGTLIYEQYF.

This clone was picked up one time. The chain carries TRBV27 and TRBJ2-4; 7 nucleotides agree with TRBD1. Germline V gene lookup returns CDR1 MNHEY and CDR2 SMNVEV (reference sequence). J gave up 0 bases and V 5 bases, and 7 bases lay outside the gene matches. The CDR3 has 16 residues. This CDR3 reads CASSPTYRGAKNIQYF. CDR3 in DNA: TGTGCCAGCAGTCCAACCTACAGGGGAGCCAAAAACATTCAGTACTTC.

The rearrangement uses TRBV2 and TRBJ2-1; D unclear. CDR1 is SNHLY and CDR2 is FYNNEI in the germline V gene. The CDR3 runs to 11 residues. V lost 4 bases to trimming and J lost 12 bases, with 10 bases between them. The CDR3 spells CASSGFTGQFF. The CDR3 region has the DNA TGTGCCAGCAGTGGATTTACGGGGCAGTTCTTC.

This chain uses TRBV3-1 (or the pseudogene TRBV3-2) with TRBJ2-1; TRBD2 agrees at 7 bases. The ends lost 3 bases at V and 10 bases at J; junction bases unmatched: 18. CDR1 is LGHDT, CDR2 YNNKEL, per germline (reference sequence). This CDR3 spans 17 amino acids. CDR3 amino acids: CASSQVSDVGGPLEQFF. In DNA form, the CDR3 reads TGTGCCAGCAGCCAGGTATCGGATGTGGGAGGGCCCCTGGAGCAGTTCTTC.

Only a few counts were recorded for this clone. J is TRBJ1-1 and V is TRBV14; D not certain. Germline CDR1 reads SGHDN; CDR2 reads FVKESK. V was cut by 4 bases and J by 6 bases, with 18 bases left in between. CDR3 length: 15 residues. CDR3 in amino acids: CASSPPVGFLAEAFF. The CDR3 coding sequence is TGTGCCAGCAGCCCCCCGGTGGGGTTTCTCGCTGAAGCTTTCTTT.

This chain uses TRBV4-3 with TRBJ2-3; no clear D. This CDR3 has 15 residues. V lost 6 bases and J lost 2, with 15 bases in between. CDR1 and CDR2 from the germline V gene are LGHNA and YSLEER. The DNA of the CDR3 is TGCGCCAGCAGTCGTGTCCGGGCAGACACAGATACGCAGTATTTT. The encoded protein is CASSRVRADTDTQYF.

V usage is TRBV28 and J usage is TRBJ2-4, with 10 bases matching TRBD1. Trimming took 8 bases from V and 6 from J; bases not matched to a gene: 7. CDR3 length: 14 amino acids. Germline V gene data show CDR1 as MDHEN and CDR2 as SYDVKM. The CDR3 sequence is CASGDRGPGNIQYF. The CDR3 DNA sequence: TGTGCCAGCGGAGACAGGGGGCCTGGAAACATTCAGTACTTC.